This T cell receptor (beta chain) was profiled in a study of shared clonotypes between healthy human individuals. Background on the study: Three plates were used per donor for CD4 naive, three for CD4 memory, two for CD8 naive and one for CD8 memory.

The CDR3 totals 13 residues. The V and J ends lost 10 bases and 2 bases respectively, with 14 bases between them. Germline values: CDR1 MNHEY, CDR2 SVGAGI. Some 30,000 T cell genomes, or about 200 ng DNA, went into the sorted-subset replicate PCRs. The data were produced by immunoSEQ multiplex PCR, yet TCRdb's version contains in-frame clones alone and is incomplete. Of over a million clones listed, around 78% are singletons. This receptor was obtained from a young man in good health. Some clones in this sample may be carry-over from other donors' samples. This chain links TRBV6-5 with TRBJ1-2, with D possibly being TRBD1 (5 bases). Sequencing input: memory CD4+ T cells from PBMCs. Subset given: CD45RA-negative fraction. DNA of the CDR3: TGTGCCACCGCTAGGCGACAGAACTATGGCTACACCTTC. It codes for CATARRQNYGYTF.